The text below deals with one TCR beta chain. Its antigen is undetermined. The source of the sample is a study of T cell responses to AZD1222 COVID-19 vaccine. The CDR3 covers 14 residues. Germline values: CDR1 LNHDA, CDR2 SQIVND (reference sequence). With 2 bases removed from V and 2 bases from J, the gap between germline ends came to 9 bases. Overall study findings and caveats: White British donors predominated, females outnumbered males, and clonal diversity was possibly underestimated. Only a handful of AZD1222 recipients, roughly 6 in all, had baseline seropositivity.

Profiling relied on immunoSEQ multiplex PCR, and the TCRdb table lists in-frame clones only, not all of them. The table lists around 100,000 clones, roughly 89% of them singletons. Specimen: peripheral blood, collected on day 0 of AZD1222 vaccination. This chain connects TRBV19 to TRBJ1-2; a possible D gene is TRBD1 (5 bases). This TCR derives from an adult in good health. This CDR3 is CASSIKGPNYGYTF. The CDR3 region has the DNA TGTGCCAGTAGTATAAAGGGGCCAAACTATGGCTACACCTTC.